The rows below give T cell receptor beta chains drawn from one sample of a study of cytomegalovirus exposure and HLA in healthy donors. Measured with immunoSEQ multiplex PCR; TCRdb has only the in-frame clones, and not every one. The sample lists about 170,000 clones; around three quarters were seen once. The sample consisted of PBMCs. The receptors stem from a woman aged 45-65 years in good health and CMV-seronegative. Both conserved end residues are part of each CDR3. The order of the fields is J gene, V gene, D gene, clone size, CDR3 protein, CDR3 DNA. The D gene is left open where the match is weak. Size tells how often a clone was seen (once, few, many) or the class of an expanded clone, and some rows leave it out.

TRBJ2-1 TRBV7-3 NA NA CASSLSWQKNNEQFF TGTGCCAGCAGCTTAAGTTGGCAGAAAAACAATGAGCAGTTCTTC
TRBJ2-1 TRBV7-2 NA NA CASSSGSGYNEQFF TGTGCCAGCAGCTCGGGTAGCGGTTACAATGAGCAGTTCTTC
TRBJ1-2 TRBV18 NA NA CASSPAGSYGYTF TGTGCCAGCTCACCGGCAGGAAGCTATGGCTACACCTTC
TRBJ2-3 TRBV30 NA NA CAWSPTDTQYF TGTGCCTGGAGTCCGACAGATACGCAGTATTTT
TRBJ1-3 TRBV27 TRBD1 NA CASSFKGAGFGNTIYF TGTGCCAGCAGTTTCAAGGGGGCAGGCTTTGGAAACACCATATATTTT
TRBJ2-5 TRBV7-2 TRBD1 NA CASSSRTGGVLETQYF TGTGCCAGCAGCTCTAGGACAGGGGGGGTTTTAGAGACCCAGTACTTC
TRBJ2-3 TRBV4-3 TRBD1 NA CASSQGRGQAHTDTQYF TGCGCCAGCAGCCAAGGACGCGGACAGGCCCACACAGATACGCAGTATTTT
TRBJ1-4 TRBV30 TRBD1 NA CAWGGFGTANEKLFF TGTGCCTGGGGAGGATTCGGGACAGCTAATGAAAAACTGTTTTTT
TRBJ1-1 TRBV7-2 NA NA CASSLMFRGTAEAFF TGTGCCAGCAGCTTAATGTTTAGGGGGACCGCTGAAGCTTTCTTT
TRBJ1-1 TRBV6-5 TRBD1 few CASSPGQYTEAFF TGTGCCAGCAGTCCGGGACAGTACACTGAAGCTTTCTTT
TRBJ2-7 TRBV28 NA NA CASSLAGRREQYF TGTGCCAGCAGTTTAGCGGGGAGGCGCGAGCAGTACTTC
TRBJ2-3 TRBV4-3 TRBD2 NA CASSQEGGRGDTQYF TGCGCCAGCAGCCAAGAGGGCGGGAGGGGTGATACGCAGTATTTT
TRBJ2-1 TRBV6-5 NA NA CASSPPRGSYNEQFF TGTGCCAGCAGCCCGCCCAGGGGCTCCTACAATGAGCAGTTCTTC
TRBJ2-2 TRBV29-1 NA few CSARADQDTGELFF TGCAGTGCTCGAGCCGATCAAGACACCGGGGAGCTGTTTTTT
TRBJ2-1 TRBV7-2 TRBD2 NA CASSLVSGRGGNNEQFF TGTGCCAGCAGCTTAGTAAGCGGGAGGGGTGGGAACAATGAGCAGTTCTTC
TRBJ2-7 TRBV29-1 NA NA CSVPVSNGSGEQYF TGCAGCGTCCCAGTGAGTAACGGGAGTGGCGAGCAGTACTTC
TRBJ2-7 TRBV15 TRBD1 NA CATSRDRGPYEQYF TGTGCCACCAGCAGGGACAGGGGACCCTACGAGCAGTACTTC
TRBJ1-5 TRBV6-5 TRBD1 NA CASSQTGVFNQPQHF TGTGCCAGCAGCCAGACAGGGGTGTTCAATCAGCCCCAGCATTTT
TRBJ2-7 TRBV18 NA once CASSPTAKEGQYF TGTGCCAGCTCCCCGACCGCGAAGGAGGGGCAGTACTTC
TRBJ1-1 TRBV5-1 TRBD1 few CASSYSGQPNTEAFF TGCGCCAGCAGTTACTCGGGACAGCCCAACACTGAAGCTTTCTTT
TRBJ2-5 TRBV2 TRBD1 NA CASSSQGARVETQYF TGTGCCAGCAGTTCTCAGGGGGCTAGGGTGGAGACCCAGTACTTC
TRBJ1-2 TRBV28 NA NA CASSSPPDRPGPSYGYTF TGTGCCAGCAGTTCTCCCCCTGACAGGCCAGGGCCCTCGTACGGCTACACCTTC
TRBJ2-7 TRBV6-1 NA NA CASARGSDSYEQYF TGTGCCAGCGCCAGGGGTAGCGACTCCTACGAGCAGTACTTC
TRBJ2-1 TRBV19 NA NA CASSDRRGHEQFF TGTGCCAGTAGTGACCGCCGTGGGCATGAGCAGTTCTTC
TRBJ2-1 TRBV7-9 NA NA CSSSFGDMGQFF TGTTCCAGCAGCTTCGGGGACATGGGGCAGTTCTTC
TRBJ1-5 TRBV15 NA once CATSRDTVGQPQHF TGTGCCACCAGCAGAGATACGGTTGGTCAGCCCCAGCATTTT
TRBJ1-5 TRBV4-1 TRBD1 NA CASSPFITLQGLSNQPQHF TGCGCCAGCAGCCCCTTTATCACCCTACAGGGGCTCAGCAATCAGCCCCAGCATTTT
TRBJ2-5 TRBV30 NA NA CAWTLSGVPLGTQYF TGTGCCTGGACCTTATCCGGGGTCCCGCTCGGGACCCAGTACTTC
TRBJ2-7 TRBV6-1 NA few CASSEAPGTAGEQYF TGTGCCAGCAGTGAAGCACCGGGAACAGCGGGCGAGCAGTACTTC
TRBJ2-5 TRBV5-1 NA NA CASSLGGSQETQYF TGCGCCAGCAGCTTGGGCGGATCCCAAGAGACCCAGTACTTC
TRBJ2-3 TRBV19 NA NA CASIARGRTDTQYF TGTGCCAGTATAGCCCGAGGCCGCACAGATACGCAGTATTTT
TRBJ2-1 TRBV7-3 NA NA CASGTGGTYNEQFF TGTGCCAGCGGCACCGGAGGGACCTACAATGAGCAGTTCTTC
TRBJ2-2 TRBV29-1 TRBD1 NA CSVDRSNTGELFF TGCAGCGTGGACAGGTCGAACACCGGGGAGCTGTTTTTT
TRBJ2-4 TRBV14 TRBD1 NA CASSQGQGKNIQYF TGTGCCAGCAGCCAAGGACAGGGCAAAAACATTCAGTACTTC
TRBJ2-1 TRBV7-2 NA NA CASSQTGIVANEQFF TGTGCCAGCAGCCAGACAGGTATTGTAGCCAATGAGCAGTTCTTC
TRBJ2-2 TRBV7-2 NA NA CASSSIVGANTGELFF TGTGCCAGCAGCTCCATCGTGGGAGCGAACACCGGGGAGCTGTTTTTT
TRBJ2-7 TRBV4-1 NA NA CASSQDYPGDYEQYF TGCGCCAGCAGCCAAGATTACCCAGGGGACTACGAGCAGTACTTC
TRBJ2-7 TRBV2 TRBD2 NA CASSESGRAIEQYF TGTGCCAGCAGTGAAAGCGGGAGGGCCATCGAGCAGTACTTC
TRBJ2-7 TRBV11-3 NA few CASSQGSYEQYF TGTGCCAGCAGCCAAGGGAGCTACGAGCAGTACTTC
TRBJ1-4 TRBV5-8 TRBD1 NA CASSLRGRGRTNEKLFF TGTGCCAGCAGCTTGCGGGGCAGGGGGCGAACTAATGAAAAACTGTTTTTT
TRBJ2-7 TRBV5-1 NA NA CASSLPQDSYEQYF TGCGCCAGCAGCTTGCCCCAGGACTCCTACGAGCAGTACTTC
TRBJ2-2 TRBV9 NA NA CASSVPGRATGELFF TGTGCCAGCAGCGTCCCTGGCAGGGCCACCGGGGAGCTGTTTTTT
TRBJ2-7 TRBV6-1 NA NA CASSGSGRGSEQYF TGTGCCAGCAGCGGTTCGGGCAGGGGAAGCGAGCAGTACTTC
TRBJ2-7 TRBV27 NA few CASSLGTGPYEQYF TGTGCCAGCAGTTTAGGAACAGGACCCTACGAGCAGTACTTC
TRBJ2-3 TRBV7-8 NA NA CASSLARLYTDTQYF TGTGCCAGCAGCTTAGCCAGGCTATACACAGATACGCAGTATTTT
TRBJ2-3 TRBV6-4 TRBD2 NA CASSQTSGEGDTQYF TGTGCCAGCAGTCAGACTAGCGGGGAAGGAGATACGCAGTATTTT
TRBJ1-5 TRBV7-6 NA NA CASSLGGRGNNQPQHF TGTGCCAGCAGCTTAGGGGGGCGGGGGAATAATCAGCCCCAGCATTTT
TRBJ1-2 TRBV25-1 TRBD1 once CASSEDPTGGDYGYTF TGTGCCAGCAGTGAAGATCCGACAGGGGGAGACTATGGCTACACCTTC
TRBJ1-2 TRBV29-1 TRBD1 once CSDTGATDYGYTF TGCAGCGACACAGGGGCGACGGACTATGGCTACACCTTC
TRBJ2-4 TRBV29-1 NA NA CSVGGTWLAKNIQYF TGCAGCGTTGGCGGGACGTGGCTAGCCAAAAACATTCAGTACTTC
TRBJ2-2 TRBV18 TRBD1 NA CASSPAIIAGGTGELFF TGTGCCAGCTCACCAGCCATCATCGCAGGGGGCACCGGGGAGCTGTTTTTT
TRBJ2-2 TRBV21-1 NA NA CASSPALPKGANTGELFF TGTGCCAGCAGCCCGGCCCTCCCAAAGGGAGCGAACACCGGGGAGCTGTTTTTT
TRBJ2-7 TRBV11-2 TRBD1 NA CASSALVGGQTYEQYF TGTGCCAGCAGCGCACTTGTTGGGGGACAGACCTACGAGCAGTACTTC